This T cell receptor beta chain comes out of a study of identical twins. One entry per CDR3 protein results from TCRdb running MiXCR on the 5' RACE reads. The sample has a few hundred thousand distinct CDR3 sequences, approximately 15% seen once. This clonotype has just a few counts. What it binds is not known. Only healthy Caucasians were enrolled as donors. The CDR3 consists of 13 residues. Trimming pared 0 bases from V and 4 bases from J, leaving 4 bases between. Germline assignment: CDR1 SGHTA and CDR2 FQGTGA. Study results and limitations: Whereas memory repertoires showed no such difference, abundant cord blood beta clonotypes carried fewer insertions. Twin pairs' shared out-of-frame alpha sequences were enriched in low generation probability.

These sequences were also reported in another study, on yellow fever vaccine responses in identical twins.

Sequencing used CD4+ T cells sorted from blood. The receptor's source is a young woman in good health. V usage is TRBV7-3 and J usage is TRBJ1-5, with no clear D. The CDR3 coding sequence is TGTGCCAGCAGCTTAACGAAGAATCAGCCCCAGCATTTT. Residues: CASSLTKNQPQHF. Supplemented by reference TRBV7-3 and TRBJ1-5, the full variable domain reads GAGVSQTPSNKVTEKGKYVELRCDPISGHTALYWYRQSLGQGPEFLIYFQGTGAADDSGLPNDRFFAVRPEGSVSTLKIQRTERGDSAVYLCASSLTKNQPQHFGDGTRLSIL.